The rows below give T cell receptor beta chains drawn from one sample of a study of T cell responses to AZD1222 COVID-19 vaccine. The protocol was immunoSEQ multiplex PCR, while the TCRdb copy is restricted to in-frame clones and leaves out a portion. The sample holds 190,000 or so clones, approximately 93% seen once. The sequencing here drew on peripheral blood, taken 28 days after the second AZD1222 dose. These receptors were obtained from an adult who received the AZD1222 COVID-19 vaccine. The CDR3 runs from the conserved cysteine through the conserved F or W. Each record gives: CDR3 protein, clone size, J gene, V gene. Clone size is given for some rows only: seen once, a few or many times, or a class if the clone is expanded.

CASSLMRGGNQPQHF,NA,TRBJ1-5,TRBV5-6
CASSTSGDINNEQFF,NA,TRBJ2-1,TRBV9
CASGWGRGYGYTF,NA,TRBJ1-2,TRBV19
CASSLGGQGLYEQYF,NA,TRBJ2-7,TRBV5-4
CASSQAGTDPFEQYF,NA,TRBJ2-7,TRBV7-2
CASRLAGEQYF,NA,TRBJ2-7,TRBV2
CASSAGQGAGEAFF,NA,TRBJ1-1,TRBV5-1
CASSFGRDTSTDTQYF,NA,TRBJ2-3,TRBV28
CASKRGQGALGYTF,once,TRBJ1-2,TRBV6-5
CASSPFRVVGGNQPQHF,NA,TRBJ1-5,TRBV28
CATGRENQPQHF,NA,TRBJ1-5,TRBV7-9